These 20 T cell receptor beta chains originate from one sample sequenced in a study of cytomegalovirus exposure and HLA in healthy donors. Primers included in the PCR were 60 Vbeta and 13 Jbeta primers. The data were produced by immunoSEQ multiplex PCR, yet TCRdb's version contains in-frame clones alone and is incomplete. The table includes about 69,000 clones, roughly 65% detected once. The sequenced sample was PBMCs. The receptor source for this set is a male donor in good health and CMV-seropositive.

V is TRBV2 and J is TRBJ1-2, with a tentative D call TRBD1 (6 bases). The V and J ends lost 7 bases and 5 bases respectively, with 17 bases between them. The CDR3 sequence is 14 residues long. The germline gives CDR1 SNHLY, CDR2 FYNNEI. CDR3 nucleotide sequence: TGTGCCAGCAACCTACAGGGTTTCAATTATGGCTACACCTTC. Its translation: CASNLQGFNYGYTF. Filled out from reference TRBV2 and TRBJ1-2, the complete variable domain reads EPEVTQTPSHQVTQMGQEVILRCVPISNHLYFYWYRQILGQKVEFLVSFYNNEISEKSEIFDDQFSVERPDGSNFTLKIRSTKLEDSAMYFCASNLQGFNYGYTFGSGTRLTVV.

This chain uses TRBV10-2 with TRBJ2-2, with D perhaps TRBD1 (6 bases). V was clipped by 6 bases and J by 6 bases, with 11 bases between them. The V gene's germline CDR1 is WSHSY and CDR2 SAAADI. CDR3 length: 13 residues. CDR3 residues: CASRDSQAGELFF. CDR3 nucleotide sequence: TGCGCCAGCAGGGACAGCCAGGCCGGGGAGCTGTTTTTT.

The chain uses TRBV11-3 and TRBJ2-5; possibly TRBD2 for D (5 bases). CDR1 and CDR2 from the germline V gene are SGHNT and YENEEA. Trimming removed 4 bases at V and 13 bases at J, with 19 bases between. The CDR3 extends over 13 amino acids. CDR3 in amino acids: CASSSYSKSEGYF. CDR3 sequence (DNA): TGTGCCAGCAGCTCCTACTCTAAGAGCGAGGGGTACTTC.

The rearrangement links TRBV9 to TRBJ2-1; D is possibly TRBD2 (5 bases). This CDR3 has 14 amino acids. Per germline, CDR1 SGDLS and CDR2 YYNGEE. Trimming removed 6 bases at V and 8 bases at J, with 18 bases between. The CDR3 nucleotides are TGTGCCAGCACCCCGATCCCGCGTAGCGATGAGCAGTTCTTC. It specifies CASTPIPRSDEQFF.

This sequence joins TRBV4-1 and TRBJ2-1, with 7 bases aligning to TRBD2. The CDR3 spans 13 residues. V shed 3 bases and J 8 bases; nucleotides not matched to a gene: 4. Germline CDR1 MGHRA, CDR2 YSYEKL. The CDR3 loop is CASSHPAGDEQFF. In DNA, the CDR3 is TGCGCCAGCAGCCACCCTGCGGGGGATGAGCAGTTCTTC.

The chain recombines TRBV6-4 with TRBJ2-3, with 7 bases identical to TRBD1. With 8 bases clipped from V and 2 bases from J, the junction kept 10 bases outside the gene matches. The length of the CDR3 is 15 residues. From germline, CDR1 is MRHNA and CDR2 SNTAGT. CDR3 region: CASGRDSGPTDTQYF. DNA of the CDR3: TGTGCCAGCGGAAGGGACAGTGGGCCCACAGATACGCAGTATTTT.

The chain links TRBV6-1 to TRBJ1-2, with D uncertain. Trimming took off 1 base at V and 4 bases at J, with 7 bases between the two ends. The V gene's germline CDR1 is MNHNS and CDR2 SASEGT. The CDR3 consists of 13 residues. The CDR3 nucleotides are TGTGCCAGCAGTGAAGTCGCAGGCTATGGCTACACCTTC. It codes for CASSEVAGYGYTF.

V usage is TRBV29-1 and J usage is TRBJ2-5, with 7 bases lining up with TRBD2. V was clipped by 6 bases and J by 3 bases; unmatched bases: 7. Looked up from germline, CDR1 is SQVTM and CDR2 is ANQGSEA. CDR3 length: 13 amino acids. CDR3 sequence reads: CSVWGGTEETQYF. The DNA for the CDR3 is TGCAGCGTCTGGGGGGGAACAGAAGAGACCCAGTACTTC.

The chain links TRBV9 to TRBJ2-3, with a weak D call TRBD2 (6 bases). This CDR3 contains 15 residues. With 3 bases removed from V and 0 bases from J, the gap between germline ends came to 11 bases. The germline V gene encodes CDR1 SGDLS and CDR2 YYNGEE. The CDR3 DNA is TGTGCCAGCAGCGACTCCGGGACTAGCACAGATACGCAGTATTTT. It yields the protein CASSDSGTSTDTQYF. Complete variable domain (other parts from reference TRBV9 and TRBJ2-3): DSGVTQTPKHLITATGQRVTLRCSPRSGDLSVYWYQQSLDQGLQFLIQYYNGEERAKGNILERFSAQQFPDLHSELNLSSLELGDSALYFCASSDSGTSTDTQYFGPGTRLTVL.

The genes are TRBV2 and TRBJ1-5, with TRBD1 matching over 7 bases. Germline V gene sequence: CDR1 SNHLY, CDR2 FYNNEI. The CDR3 spans 14 residues. Trimming removed 8 bases from V and 1 base from J; junction bases left unmatched: 5. The CDR3 coding sequence is TGTGCCAGCGGAGGGGGCTGGAGCAATCAGCCCCAGCATTTT. This sequence encodes CASGGGWSNQPQHF. The variable domain in full, with the rest retrieved from reference TRBV2 and TRBJ1-5, is EPEVTQTPSHQVTQMGQEVILRCVPISNHLYFYWYRQILGQKVEFLVSFYNNEISEKSEIFDDQFSVERPDGSNFTLKIRSTKLEDSAMYFCASGGGWSNQPQHFGDGTRLSIL.

This clone was detected once. The chain joins TRBV6-5 to TRBJ2-5, with D perhaps matching TRBD1 (6 bases). Germline CDR1 reads MNHEY; CDR2 reads SVGAGI. This CDR3 has 15 amino acids. V was shortened by 5 bases and J by 1 base, with 14 bases between the two germline ends. The CDR3 here is CASSPSDRIQETQYF. CDR3 DNA sequence: TGTGCCAGCAGTCCTTCCGACAGGATCCAAGAGACCCAGTACTTC.

The chain carries TRBV6-1 and TRBJ2-5; tentatively, D is TRBD2 (6 bases). The CDR3 totals 16 residues. Trimming stripped 2 bases from V and 2 bases from J, with 15 bases between. Germline assignment: CDR1 MNHNS and CDR2 SASEGT. CDR3 region: CASSEWGGEGQETQYF. DNA of the CDR3: TGTGCCAGCAGTGAATGGGGCGGGGAAGGTCAAGAGACCCAGTACTTC.

The table lists this clone with a count of one. The genes are TRBV18 and TRBJ2-5; tentative D call: TRBD2 (6 bases). This CDR3 region has 15 residues. Trimming removed 4 bases at V and 4 bases at J, with 16 bases between. CDR1 and CDR2 (germline): KGHSH, LQKENI. The CDR3 nucleotides are TGTGCCAGCTCACTTGATGTTCAGGGAGGAGAGACCCAGTACTTC. Protein product: CASSLDVQGGETQYF.

The chain has TRBV2 and TRBJ2-2; no firm D call. The germline V gene encodes CDR1 SNHLY and CDR2 FYNNEI. The CDR3 sequence is 14 residues long. Trimming took 8 bases from V and 3 from J, leaving 13 bases between them. The CDR3 DNA follows: TGTGCCAGCTCCCGCGAGAGTGACACCGGGGAGCTGTTTTTT. Translated: CASSRESDTGELFF.

The CDR3 coding sequence is TGTGCCAGCAGTTACTCGCCAGCGCAACCCTACGAGCAGTACTTC. This codes for CASSYSPAQPYEQYF. The chain has TRBV6-5 and TRBJ2-7; D unresolved. Trimming took 0 bases from V and 2 from J, leaving 11 bases between them. This CDR3 comprises 15 residues. CDR1 is MNHEY and CDR2 is SVGAGI in the germline V gene.

The V call is TRBV27, the J call TRBJ2-6, with D tentatively TRBD1 (5 bases). V lost 5 bases to trimming and J lost 2 bases, with 10 bases between them. The CDR3 is made up of 15 amino acids. Germline CDR1 MNHEY, CDR2 SMNVEV (reference sequence). For the CDR3, the DNA is TGTGCCAGCAGTCCAAGGGGCACTGGGGCCAACGTCCTGACTTTC. Translating it yields CASSPRGTGANVLTF.

The rearrangement uses TRBV7-9 and TRBJ1-1; D remains ambiguous. Deletions cut 2 bases from V and 4 bases from J, with 14 bases between. Germline V lookup: CDR1 SEHNR, CDR2 FQNEAQ (reference sequence). CDR3 length equals 15 residues. CDR3 region: CASSLRVSETTEAFF. The DNA for the CDR3 is TGTGCCAGCAGCTTAAGAGTTAGCGAGACCACTGAAGCTTTCTTT.

This rearrangement joins TRBV18 to TRBJ1-5; 11 bases fit TRBD1. This CDR3 contains 15 residues. With 5 bases clipped from V and 6 bases from J, the junction kept 6 bases outside the gene matches. Germline V CDR1 and CDR2: KGHSH, LQKENI. DNA for the CDR3: TGTGCCAGCTCAGGTGGGACAGGGGGGGTTCAGCCCCAGCATTTT. Translating it yields CASSGGTGGVQPQHF.

V and J are TRBV6-4 and TRBJ1-2; D is ambiguous. The CDR3 has 14 amino acids. V was pared by 6 bases and J by 8 bases, with 19 bases between. Germline lookup yields CDR1 MRHNA and CDR2 SNTAGT. The CDR3 region has the DNA TGTGCCAGCAGCGTCGAGATCCGCGACGGGGGCTACACCTTC. It yields the protein CASSVEIRDGGYTF.

The rearrangement uses TRBV7-9 and TRBJ2-5, with D uncertain. The end of the DNA is better explained by TRBJ2-7, so the J call may be wrong. The CDR3 runs to 13 residues. From germline, CDR1 is SEHNR and CDR2 FQNEAQ (reference sequence). CDR3 residues: CASSSGVSYEQYF. CDR3 nucleotide sequence: TGTGCCAGCAGCTCAGGTGTGTCCTACGAGCAGTACTTC.